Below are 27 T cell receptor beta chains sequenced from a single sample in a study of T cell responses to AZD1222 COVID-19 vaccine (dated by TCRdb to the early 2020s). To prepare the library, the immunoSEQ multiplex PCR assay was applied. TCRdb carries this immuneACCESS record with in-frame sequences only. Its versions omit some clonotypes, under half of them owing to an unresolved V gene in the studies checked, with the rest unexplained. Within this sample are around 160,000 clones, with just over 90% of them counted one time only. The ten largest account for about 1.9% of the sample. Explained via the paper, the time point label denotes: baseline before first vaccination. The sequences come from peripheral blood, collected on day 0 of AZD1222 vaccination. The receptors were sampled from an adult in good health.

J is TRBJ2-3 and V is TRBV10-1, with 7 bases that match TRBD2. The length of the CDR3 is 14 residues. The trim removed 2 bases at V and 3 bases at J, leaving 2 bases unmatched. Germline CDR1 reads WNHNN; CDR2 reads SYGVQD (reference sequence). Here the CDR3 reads CASSELGGTDTQYF. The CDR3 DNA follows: TGCGCCAGCAGTGAGCTGGGGGGGACAGATACGCAGTATTTT.

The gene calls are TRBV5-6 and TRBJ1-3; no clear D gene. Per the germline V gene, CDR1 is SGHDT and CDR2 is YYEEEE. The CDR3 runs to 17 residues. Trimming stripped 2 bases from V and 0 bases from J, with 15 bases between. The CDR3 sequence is CASSFMGSQGSGNTIYF. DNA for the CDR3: TGTGCCAGCAGCTTTATGGGGAGTCAAGGCTCTGGAAACACCATATATTTT.

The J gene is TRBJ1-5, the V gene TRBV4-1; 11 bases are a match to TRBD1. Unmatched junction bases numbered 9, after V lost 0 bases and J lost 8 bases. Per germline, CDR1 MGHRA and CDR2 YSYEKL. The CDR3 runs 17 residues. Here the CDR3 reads CASSQEIGTGGPEPQHF. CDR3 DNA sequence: TGCGCCAGCAGCCAAGAGATCGGGACAGGGGGGCCCGAGCCCCAGCATTTT.

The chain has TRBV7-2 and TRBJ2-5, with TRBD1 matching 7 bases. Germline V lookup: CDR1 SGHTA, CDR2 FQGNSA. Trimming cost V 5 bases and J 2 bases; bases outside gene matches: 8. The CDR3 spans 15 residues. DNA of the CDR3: TGTGCCAGCAGCCCGGGACAGTTGAATCAAGAGACCCAGTACTTC. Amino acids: CASSPGQLNQETQYF. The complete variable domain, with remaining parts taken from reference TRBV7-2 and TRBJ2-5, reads GAGVSQSPSNKVTEKGKDVELRCDPISGHTALYWYRQSLGQGLEFLIYFQGNSAPDKSGLPSDRFSAERTGGSVSTLTIQRTQQEDSAVYLCASSPGQLNQETQYFGPGTRLLVL.

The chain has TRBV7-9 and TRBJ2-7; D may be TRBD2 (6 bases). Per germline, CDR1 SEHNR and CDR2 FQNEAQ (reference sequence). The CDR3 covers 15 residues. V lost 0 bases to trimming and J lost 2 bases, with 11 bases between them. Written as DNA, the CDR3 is TGTGCCAGCAGCTTAGCCGGGCGGGGCCCCTACGAGCAGTACTTC. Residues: CASSLAGRGPYEQYF.

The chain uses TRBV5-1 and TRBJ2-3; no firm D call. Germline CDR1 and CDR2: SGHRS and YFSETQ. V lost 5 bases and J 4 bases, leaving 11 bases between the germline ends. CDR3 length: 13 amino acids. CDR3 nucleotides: TGCGCCAGCAGTGTGACGGGCGCAGATACGCAGTATTTT. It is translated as CASSVTGADTQYF.

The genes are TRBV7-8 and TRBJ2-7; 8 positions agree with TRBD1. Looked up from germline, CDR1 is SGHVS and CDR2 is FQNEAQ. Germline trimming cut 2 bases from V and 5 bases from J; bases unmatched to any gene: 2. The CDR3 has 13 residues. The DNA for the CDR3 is TGTGCCAGCAGCTTAATGGGACAGGACGAGCAGTACTTC. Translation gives CASSLMGQDEQYF.

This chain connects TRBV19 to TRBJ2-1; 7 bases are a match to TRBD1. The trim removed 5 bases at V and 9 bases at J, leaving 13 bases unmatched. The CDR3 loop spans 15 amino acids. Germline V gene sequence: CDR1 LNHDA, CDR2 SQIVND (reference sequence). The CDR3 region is CASSPLPKGAGEQFF. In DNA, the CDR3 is TGTGCCAGTAGTCCGTTACCTAAGGGGGCCGGTGAGCAGTTCTTC.

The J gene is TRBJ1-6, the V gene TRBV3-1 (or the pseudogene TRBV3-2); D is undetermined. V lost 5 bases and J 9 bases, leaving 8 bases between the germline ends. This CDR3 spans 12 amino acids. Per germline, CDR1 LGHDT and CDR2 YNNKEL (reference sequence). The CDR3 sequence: CASSATSSPLHF. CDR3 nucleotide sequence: TGTGCCAGCAGCGCGACGAGTTCACCCCTCCACTTT.

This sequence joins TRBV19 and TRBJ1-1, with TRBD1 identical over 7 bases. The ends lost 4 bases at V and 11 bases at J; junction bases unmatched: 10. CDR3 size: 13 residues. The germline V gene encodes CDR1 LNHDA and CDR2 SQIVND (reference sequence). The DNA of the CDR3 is TGTGCCAGTAGTAGCTCAGGGACAGTGTGGGCTTTCTTT. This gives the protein CASSSSGTVWAFF.

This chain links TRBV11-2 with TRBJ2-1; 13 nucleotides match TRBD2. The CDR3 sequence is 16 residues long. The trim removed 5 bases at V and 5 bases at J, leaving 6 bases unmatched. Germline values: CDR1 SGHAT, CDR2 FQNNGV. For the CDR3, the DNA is TGTGCCAGCAGCGAAACTAGCGGGGGGGCCCACAATGAGCAGTTCTTC. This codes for CASSETSGGAHNEQFF.

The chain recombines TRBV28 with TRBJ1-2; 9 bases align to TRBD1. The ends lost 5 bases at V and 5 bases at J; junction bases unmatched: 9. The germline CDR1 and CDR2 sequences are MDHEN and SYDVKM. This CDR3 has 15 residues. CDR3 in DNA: TGTGCCAGCAGTATAGCTACAGGGGGCCCATATGGCTACACCTTC. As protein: CASSIATGGPYGYTF.

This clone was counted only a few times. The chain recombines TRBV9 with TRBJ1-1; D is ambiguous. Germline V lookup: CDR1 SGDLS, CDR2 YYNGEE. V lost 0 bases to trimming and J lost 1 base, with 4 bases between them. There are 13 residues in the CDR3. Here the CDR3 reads CASSVAQNTEAFF. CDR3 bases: TGTGCCAGCAGCGTAGCCCAGAACACTGAAGCTTTCTTT. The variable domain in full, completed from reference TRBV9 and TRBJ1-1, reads DSGVTQTPKHLITATGQRVTLRCSPRSGDLSVYWYQQSLDQGLQFLIQYYNGEERAKGNILERFSAQQFPDLHSELNLSSLELGDSALYFCASSVAQNTEAFFGQGTRLTVV.

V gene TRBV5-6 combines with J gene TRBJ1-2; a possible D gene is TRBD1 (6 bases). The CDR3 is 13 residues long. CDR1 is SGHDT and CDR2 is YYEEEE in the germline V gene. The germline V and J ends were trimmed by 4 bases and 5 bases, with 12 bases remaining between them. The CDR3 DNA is TGTGCCAGCAGCCCTATACAGGGATATGGCTACACCTTC. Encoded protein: CASSPIQGYGYTF.

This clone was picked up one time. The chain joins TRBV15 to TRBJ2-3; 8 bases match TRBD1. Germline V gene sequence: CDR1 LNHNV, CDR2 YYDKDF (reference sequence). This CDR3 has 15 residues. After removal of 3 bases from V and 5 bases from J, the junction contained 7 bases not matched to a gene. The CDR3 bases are TGTGCCACCAGCAGGGGCGGACAGGGCCTAGATACGCAGTATTTT. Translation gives CATSRGGQGLDTQYF.

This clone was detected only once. CDR3 sequence (DNA): TGCGCCAGCAGCCGGTATACAGGGGATCTATACGAGCAGTACTTC. It yields the protein CASSRYTGDLYEQYF. The V call is TRBV5-1, the J call TRBJ2-7; 7 nucleotides agree with TRBD1. V shed 4 bases, J shed 4 bases, and the junction held 11 bases outside the gene matches. Germline CDR1 and CDR2: SGHRS and YFSETQ. This CDR3 spans 15 amino acids. The complete variable domain, with remaining parts taken from reference TRBV5-1 and TRBJ2-7, reads KAGVTQTPRYLIKTRGQQVTLSCSPISGHRSVSWYQQTPGQGLQFLFEYFSETQRNKGNFPGRFSGRQFSNSRSEMNVSTLELGDSALYLCASSRYTGDLYEQYFGPGTRLTVT.

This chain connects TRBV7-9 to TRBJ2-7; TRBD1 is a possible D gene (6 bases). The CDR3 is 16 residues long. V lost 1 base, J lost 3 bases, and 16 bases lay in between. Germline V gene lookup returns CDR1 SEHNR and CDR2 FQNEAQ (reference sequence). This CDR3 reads CASSLGVARTDYEQYF. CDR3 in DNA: TGTGCCAGCAGCTTAGGGGTAGCGAGGACAGACTACGAGCAGTACTTC.

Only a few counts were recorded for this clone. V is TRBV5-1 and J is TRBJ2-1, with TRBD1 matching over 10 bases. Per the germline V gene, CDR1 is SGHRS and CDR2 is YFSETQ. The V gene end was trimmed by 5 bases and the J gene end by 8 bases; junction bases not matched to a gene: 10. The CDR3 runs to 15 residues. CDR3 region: CASSSGTGAGDEQFF. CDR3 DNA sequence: TGCGCCAGCAGTTCCGGGACAGGGGCGGGAGATGAGCAGTTCTTC.

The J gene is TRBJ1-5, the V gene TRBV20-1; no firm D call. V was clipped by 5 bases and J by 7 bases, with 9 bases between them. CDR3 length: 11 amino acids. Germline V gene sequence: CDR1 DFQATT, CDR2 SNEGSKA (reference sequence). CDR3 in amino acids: CSASPVQPQHF. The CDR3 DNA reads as TGCAGTGCTTCACCGGTGCAGCCCCAGCATTTT.

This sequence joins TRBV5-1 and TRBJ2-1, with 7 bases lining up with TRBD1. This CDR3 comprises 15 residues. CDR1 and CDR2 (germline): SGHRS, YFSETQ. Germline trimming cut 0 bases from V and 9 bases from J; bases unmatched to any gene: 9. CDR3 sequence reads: CASSLGRGQIGEQFF. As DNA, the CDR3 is TGCGCCAGCAGCTTGGGAAGGGGGCAGATCGGTGAGCAGTTCTTC.

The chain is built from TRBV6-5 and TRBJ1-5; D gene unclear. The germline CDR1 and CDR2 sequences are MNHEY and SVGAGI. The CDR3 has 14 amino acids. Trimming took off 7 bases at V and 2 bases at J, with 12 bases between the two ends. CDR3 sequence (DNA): TGTGCCAGCACCCCACGGGGAGGCAATCAGCCCCAGCATTTT. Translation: CASTPRGGNQPQHF.

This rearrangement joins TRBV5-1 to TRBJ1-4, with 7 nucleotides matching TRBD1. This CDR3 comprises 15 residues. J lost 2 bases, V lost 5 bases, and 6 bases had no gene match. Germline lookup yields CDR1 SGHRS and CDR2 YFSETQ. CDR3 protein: CASRPQGNTNEKLFF. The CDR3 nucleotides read TGCGCCAGCAGGCCACAGGGGAACACTAATGAAAAACTGTTTTTT.

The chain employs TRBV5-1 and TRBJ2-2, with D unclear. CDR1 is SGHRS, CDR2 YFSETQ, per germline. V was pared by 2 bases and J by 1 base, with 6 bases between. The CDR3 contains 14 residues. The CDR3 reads CASSFSGNTGELFF. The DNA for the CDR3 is TGCGCCAGCAGCTTTTCGGGGAACACCGGGGAGCTGTTTTTT.

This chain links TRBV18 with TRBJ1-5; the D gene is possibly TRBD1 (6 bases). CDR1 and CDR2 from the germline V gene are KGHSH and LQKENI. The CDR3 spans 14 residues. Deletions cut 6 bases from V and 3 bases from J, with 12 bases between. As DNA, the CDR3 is TGTGCCAGCTCCCGGACAGATCTCAATCAGCCCCAGCATTTT. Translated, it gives CASSRTDLNQPQHF.

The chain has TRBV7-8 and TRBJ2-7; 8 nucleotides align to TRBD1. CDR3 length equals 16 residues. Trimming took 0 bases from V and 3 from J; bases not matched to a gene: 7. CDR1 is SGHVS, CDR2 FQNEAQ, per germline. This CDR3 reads CASSLAGTGGNYEQYF. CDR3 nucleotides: TGTGCCAGCAGCTTAGCTGGGACAGGAGGAAACTACGAGCAGTACTTC.

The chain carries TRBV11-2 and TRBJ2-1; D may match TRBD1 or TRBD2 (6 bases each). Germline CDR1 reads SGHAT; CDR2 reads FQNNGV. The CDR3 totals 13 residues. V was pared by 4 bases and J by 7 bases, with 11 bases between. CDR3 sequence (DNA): TGTGCCAGCAGCTGGACGGGGGCGAATGAGCAGTTCTTC. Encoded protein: CASSWTGANEQFF.

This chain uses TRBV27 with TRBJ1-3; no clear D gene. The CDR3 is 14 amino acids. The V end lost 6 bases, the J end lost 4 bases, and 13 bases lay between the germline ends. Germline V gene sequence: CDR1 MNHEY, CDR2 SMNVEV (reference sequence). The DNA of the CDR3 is TGTGCCAGCAGCCCTCGCTTGGGGGGAAACACCATATATTTT. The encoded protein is CASSPRLGGNTIYF.